The clone carrying this T cell receptor (beta chain) came up once. Its antigen is unidentified. The data were taken from a study of T cell repertoires in cytomegalovirus infection. Overall study: An indication of both CMV infection and matching HLA type came from public TCR beta signatures. General study results and limits: Ex vivo, HLA-C-restricted CMV-specific TCR beta clonotypes prevailed over the rest of the response. Cumulative frequency (of public TCR beta family members) identified carriers of CMV plus the relevant HLA.

Germline assignment: CDR1 LGHNA and CDR2 YSLEER. This CDR3 contains 15 residues. Trimming shortened V by 2 bases and J by 3 bases, and 13 bases separated the two germline ends. TCRdb re-called the reads with MiXCR, one entry per CDR3 protein. Of some 560,000 distinct CDR3 sequences listed, around 40% are singletons. The source was cultured PBMCs, collected from culture after CMV antigen stimulation. The V gene is TRBV4-3, the J gene TRBJ2-5; D call uncertain. The clonotype comes from a human donor in good health (CMV status not recorded). Some clones in this sample may be carry-over from other donors' samples. In DNA, the CDR3 is TGCGCCAGCAGCCAATGGTTGGCAAAAGAAGAGACCCAGTACTTC. Protein product: CASSQWLAKEETQYF.